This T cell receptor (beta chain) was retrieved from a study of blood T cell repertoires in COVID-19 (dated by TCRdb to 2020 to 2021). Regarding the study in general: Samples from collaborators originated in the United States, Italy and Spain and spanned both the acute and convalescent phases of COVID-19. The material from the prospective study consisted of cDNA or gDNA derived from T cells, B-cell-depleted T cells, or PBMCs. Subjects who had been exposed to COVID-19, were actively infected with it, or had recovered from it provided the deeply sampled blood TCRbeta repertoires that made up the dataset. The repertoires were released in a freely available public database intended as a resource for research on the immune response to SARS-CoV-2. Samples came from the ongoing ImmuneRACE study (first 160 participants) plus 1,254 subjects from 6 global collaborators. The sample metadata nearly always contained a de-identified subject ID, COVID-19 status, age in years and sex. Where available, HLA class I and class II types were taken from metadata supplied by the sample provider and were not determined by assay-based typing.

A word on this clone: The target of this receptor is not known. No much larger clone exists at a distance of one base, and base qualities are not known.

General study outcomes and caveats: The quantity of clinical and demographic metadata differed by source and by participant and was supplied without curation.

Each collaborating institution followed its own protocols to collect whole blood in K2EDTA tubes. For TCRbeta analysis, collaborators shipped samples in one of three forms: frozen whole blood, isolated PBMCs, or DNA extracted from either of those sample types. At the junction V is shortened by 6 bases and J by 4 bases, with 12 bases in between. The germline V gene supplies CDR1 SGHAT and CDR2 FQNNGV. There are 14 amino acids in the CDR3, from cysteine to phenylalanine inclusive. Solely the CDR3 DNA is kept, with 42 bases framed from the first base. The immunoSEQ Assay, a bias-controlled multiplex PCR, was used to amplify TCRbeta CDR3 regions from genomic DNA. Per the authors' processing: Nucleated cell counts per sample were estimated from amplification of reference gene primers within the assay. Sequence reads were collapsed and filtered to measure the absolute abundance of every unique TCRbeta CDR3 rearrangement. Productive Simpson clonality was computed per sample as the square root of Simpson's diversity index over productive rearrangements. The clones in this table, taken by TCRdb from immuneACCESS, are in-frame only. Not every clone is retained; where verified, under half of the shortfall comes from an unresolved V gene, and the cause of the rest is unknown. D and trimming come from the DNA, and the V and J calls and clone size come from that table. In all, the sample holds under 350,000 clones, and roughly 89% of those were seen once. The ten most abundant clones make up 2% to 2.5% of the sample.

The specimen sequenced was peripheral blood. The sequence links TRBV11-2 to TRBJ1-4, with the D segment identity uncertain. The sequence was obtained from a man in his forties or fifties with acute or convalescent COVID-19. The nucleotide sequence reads TGTGCCAGCAGTGAGGGAACACTTAATGAAAAACTGTTTTTT. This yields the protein CASSEGTLNEKLFF.